This record looks at one TCR beta chain sequence and its context. Its target is not known. Reverse transcription of about 0.45 to 1 ug RNA was carried out with random hexamers. One entry per CDR3 protein results from TCRdb running MiXCR on the immunoSEQ multiplex PCR reads. The sample contains around 140,000 distinct CDR3 sequences, approximately 95% of which appear only once. Germline values: CDR1 SNHLY, CDR2 FYNNEI. V was pared by 7 bases and J by 8 bases, with 9 bases between. The CDR3 is 11 amino acids. The data originate from a study of CD8 T cells in Susac syndrome. Points from the study as a whole: CD4+ T cell repertoires in Susac syndrome lacked clonal expansion.

This sequence was found in a human donor with Susac syndrome. The sample comprised CD4+ T cells from PBMCs. The gene calls are TRBV2 and TRBJ2-1; unclear D gene. This chain's CDR3 is CASTLMDEQFF. The DNA of the CDR3 is TGTGCCAGCACCCTCATGGATGAGCAGTTCTTC.